These 32 T cell receptor beta chains originate from one sample sequenced in a study of identifying expanded T cells in peripheral blood. The table came from immunoSEQ multiplex PCR; TCRdb's copy has only in-frame clones and leaves some out. The data hold around 100,000 clones, with approximately 88% observed a single time. What was sequenced was blood. These receptors were obtained from a person aged 18 to 75 in good health.

The chain carries TRBV11-2 and TRBJ2-7; D not resolved. CDR3 length: 11 residues. Germline-derived CDR1 and CDR2 are SGHAT and FQNNGV. The germline V and J ends were trimmed by 5 bases and 3 bases, with 5 bases remaining between them. CDR3 residues: CASSQYYEQYF. The CDR3 nucleotides are TGTGCCAGCAGCCAATACTACGAGCAGTACTTC.

This clone was counted a single time. The chain employs TRBV29-1 and TRBJ2-1; 7 bases are shared with TRBD1. V lost 6 bases and J lost 9; bases outside the gene matches: 8. Germline V lookup: CDR1 SQVTM, CDR2 ANQGSEA. The CDR3 is made up of 12 amino acids. In DNA form, the CDR3 reads TGCAGCGTAGGCACGGACAGGTTTGAGCAGTTCTTC. Encoded protein: CSVGTDRFEQFF.

The genes are TRBV29-1 and TRBJ2-7, with D hard to call. Germline V gives CDR1 SQVTM, CDR2 ANQGSEA. This CDR3 has 13 amino acids. V was pared by 5 bases and J by 0 bases, with 11 bases between. The CDR3 region has the DNA TGCAGCGTTTACGGCCTCCGCTCCTACGAGCAGTACTTC. Translation gives CSVYGLRSYEQYF.

The J gene is TRBJ2-3, the V gene TRBV15, with D possibly TRBD1 on 6 matching bases. The CDR3 runs 17 residues. V lost 3 bases and J 0 bases, leaving 16 bases between the germline ends. CDR1 and CDR2 from the germline V gene are LNHNV and YYDKDF (reference sequence). DNA of the CDR3: TGTGCCACCAGCAGTGCCTGGGGACACCTTAGCACAGATACGCAGTATTTT. It specifies CATSSAWGHLSTDTQYF. Full variable domain (remainder filled in from reference TRBV15 and TRBJ2-3): DAMVIQNPRYQVTQFGKPVTLSCSQTLNHNVMYWYQQKSSQAPKLLFHYYDKDFNNEADTPDNFQSRRPNTSFCFLDIRSPGLGDTAMYLCATSSAWGHLSTDTQYFGPGTRLTVL.

CDR3 region: CASSYSIQGLGYGYTF. The CDR3 region has the DNA TGTGCCAGCAGTTACTCTATCCAGGGTTTGGGCTATGGCTACACCTTC. V and J are TRBV6-5 and TRBJ1-2; a possible D gene is TRBD1 (5 bases). CDR3 length: 16 residues. Between the trimmed V and J ends, which lost 0 bases and 4 bases, there was a span of 15 bases. Germline CDR1 and CDR2: MNHEY and SVGAGI.

The CDR3 nucleotides read TGTGCCAGCTCACCCGACGGAGTGAACACTGAAGCTTTCTTT. Protein: CASSPDGVNTEAFF. The rearrangement uses TRBV18 and TRBJ1-1; no reliable D call. Looked up from germline, CDR1 is KGHSH and CDR2 is LQKENI. This CDR3 has 14 amino acids. V was clipped by 3 bases and J by 0 bases, with 8 bases between them. The full variable domain, in which reference TRBV18 and TRBJ1-1 provide the parts outside the CDR3, is NAGVMQNPRHLVRRRGQEARLRCSPMKGHSHVYWYRQLPEEGLKFMVYLQKENIIDESGMPKERFSAEFPKEGPSILRIQQVVRGDSAAYFCASSPDGVNTEAFFGQGTRLTVV.

The CDR3 DNA sequence: TGCGCCAGCAGCCAACTACAGGGAAACACTGAAGCTTTCTTT. It is translated as CASSQLQGNTEAFF. This chain links TRBV4-1 with TRBJ1-1, with D tentatively TRBD1 (6 bases). The germline V gene encodes CDR1 MGHRA and CDR2 YSYEKL. The length of the CDR3 is 14 residues. V was shortened by 2 bases and J by 2 bases, with 9 bases between the two germline ends.

This sequence joins TRBV5-1 and TRBJ1-4, with D possibly being TRBD1 (5 bases). V was pared by 4 bases and J by 3 bases, with 16 bases between. CDR1 is SGHRS, CDR2 YFSETQ, per germline. CDR3 length: 16 amino acids. CDR3 nucleotides: TGCGCCAGCAGCCCGAATTGGCAGGGAGCTAATGAAAAACTGTTTTTT. This sequence encodes CASSPNWQGANEKLFF.

V gene TRBV19 combines with J gene TRBJ1-1; a weak D match, TRBD1 (5 bases). The CDR3 runs 13 residues. Germline V lookup: CDR1 LNHDA, CDR2 SQIVND (reference sequence). V shed 4 bases and J shed 6 bases, with 12 bases lying between them. The CDR3 DNA reads TGTGCCAGTAGTAACACGGGGACCCCTGAAGCTTTCTTT. The encoded protein is CASSNTGTPEAFF. The variable domain in full, with the rest retrieved from reference TRBV19 and TRBJ1-1, is DGGITQSPKYLFRKEGQNVTLSCEQNLNHDAMYWYRQDPGQGLRLIYYSQIVNDFQKGDIAEGYSVSREKKESFPLTVTSAQKNPTAFYLCASSNTGTPEAFFGQGTRLTVV.

The gene calls are TRBV7-2 and TRBJ1-5, with D possibly matching TRBD1 (5 bases). This CDR3 region has 16 residues. Trimming took 3 bases from V and 0 from J, leaving 12 bases between them. The V gene's germline CDR1 is SGHTA and CDR2 FQGNSA. CDR3 bases: TGTGCCAGCAGCTTTGGGGGAAGCTATAGCAATCAGCCCCAGCATTTT. It specifies CASSFGGSYSNQPQHF.

The chain is built from TRBV5-5 and TRBJ1-1, with TRBD1 identical over 8 bases. The CDR3 is made up of 15 amino acids. Germline CDR1 and CDR2: SGHKS and YYEKEE (reference sequence). V shed 5 bases and J 7 bases; nucleotides not matched to a gene: 13. The CDR3 DNA reads as TGTGCCAGCAGTCCAGAAACCGCGGGGACAGGTGAAGCTTTCTTT. Amino acids: CASSPETAGTGEAFF.

The chain combines TRBV19 with TRBJ1-2; D gene uncertain. Germline values: CDR1 LNHDA, CDR2 SQIVND (reference sequence). V was pared by 6 bases and J by 5 bases, with 10 bases between. The length of the CDR3 is 12 residues. The CDR3 reads CASRGPGYGYTF. The CDR3 coding sequence is TGTGCCAGTAGGGGCCCCGGGTATGGCTACACCTTC.

This clone appeared once. The rearrangement uses TRBV15 and TRBJ1-1, with TRBD1 identical over 7 bases. J was trimmed by 9 bases and V by 6 bases; bases with no gene match: 10. This CDR3 has 13 residues. Germline V gives CDR1 LNHNV, CDR2 YYDKDF (reference sequence). The CDR3 here is CATSPGLRGQAFF. In DNA form, the CDR3 reads TGTGCCACCAGTCCTGGTTTGAGGGGGCAAGCTTTCTTT.

The chain uses TRBV4-2 and TRBJ1-3; D possibly corresponds to TRBD1 (5 bases). The CDR3 has 13 amino acids. From germline, CDR1 is LGHNA and CDR2 YNFKEQ. Trimming took off 9 bases at V and 3 bases at J, with 12 bases between the two ends. The DNA for the CDR3 is TGTGCCAGTCAGGGCTGGGTTGGAAACACCATATATTTT. Translation gives CASQGWVGNTIYF.

The chain couples TRBV7-2 to TRBJ2-3; 9 bases fit TRBD2. This CDR3 contains 16 residues. The trim removed 3 bases at V and 4 bases at J, leaving 8 bases unmatched. Germline V gene data show CDR1 as SGHTA and CDR2 as FQGNSA. The CDR3 region is CASSFSASGGSDTQYF. The CDR3 coding sequence is TGTGCCAGCAGCTTTTCCGCCAGCGGGGGGTCAGATACGCAGTATTTT.

J is TRBJ1-3 and V is TRBV7-6; 8 bases agree with TRBD1. This CDR3 spans 14 amino acids. J was trimmed by 4 bases and V by 1 base; bases with no gene match: 0. CDR1 and CDR2 (germline): SGHVS, FNYEAQ. CDR3 nucleotide sequence: TGTGCCAGCAGCTTAGGGACAGGGGGAAACACCATATATTTT. It specifies CASSLGTGGNTIYF.

The chain uses TRBV5-1 and TRBJ2-3; D possibly uses TRBD1 or TRBD2 (5 bases each). Germline V CDR1 and CDR2: SGHRS, YFSETQ. Trimming cost V 4 bases and J 6 bases, with 15 bases left between them. The CDR3 extends over 14 amino acids. CDR3 region: CASSRGRDADTQYF. Written as DNA, the CDR3 is TGCGCCAGCAGCAGGGGCCGGGACGCTGATACGCAGTATTTT.

The chain is built from TRBV4-3 and TRBJ2-3, with unresolved D. V lost 1 base to trimming and J lost 5 bases, with 10 bases between them. The CDR3 runs to 14 residues. The germline V gene encodes CDR1 LGHNA and CDR2 YSLEER. The CDR3 bases are TGCGCCAGCAGCCAAGTCTCGGGCGGAGATACGCAGTATTTT. Protein: CASSQVSGGDTQYF.

V is TRBV5-6 and J is TRBJ1-2; D gene uncertain. V lost 0 bases to trimming and J lost 2 bases, with 5 bases between them. CDR3 length: 13 residues. The germline V gene encodes CDR1 SGHDT and CDR2 YYEEEE. CDR3 bases: TGTGCCAGCAGCTTGGGGCAGAACTATGGCTACACCTTC. Its protein is CASSLGQNYGYTF. Variable domain in full (rest from reference TRBV5-6 and TRBJ1-2): DAGVTQSPTHLIKTRGQQVTLRCSPKSGHDTVSWYQQALGQGPQFIFQYYEEEERQRGNFPDRFSGHQFPNYSSELNVNALLLGDSALYLCASSLGQNYGYTFGSGTRLTVV.

This clone appeared a few times. Here the CDR3 DNA reads TGTGCCATCAATCCCGGACAGGGTAATGAGCAGTTCTTC. Amino acids: CAINPGQGNEQFF. The V and J genes are TRBV10-3 and TRBJ2-1, with TRBD1 identical over 8 bases. The germline V gene has CDR1 ENHRY and CDR2 SYGVKD. This CDR3 region has 13 residues. J lost 7 bases, V lost 7 bases, and 6 bases had no gene match.

The CDR3 DNA reads as TGTGCCTGGAGGTCGGCAGCCTCCTACGAGCAGTACTTC. It is translated as CAWRSAASYEQYF. This sequence joins TRBV30 and TRBJ2-7; the D is unclear. Per the germline V gene, CDR1 is GTSNPN and CDR2 is SVGIG (reference sequence). Trimming removed 3 bases at V and 0 bases at J, with 9 bases between. The CDR3 runs 13 residues.

V usage is TRBV10-3 and J usage is TRBJ1-1, with a tentative D call TRBD1 (6 bases). V was cut by 2 bases and J by 0 bases, with 10 bases left in between. This CDR3 spans 15 amino acids. Germline values: CDR1 ENHRY, CDR2 SYGVKD. CDR3 in DNA: TGTGCCATCAGTGAGAATCAGGGGCTGAACACTGAAGCTTTCTTT. This codes for CAISENQGLNTEAFF.

The chain links TRBV5-1 to TRBJ1-2; 7 nucleotides align to TRBD1. The CDR3 loop spans 18 amino acids. The V gene's germline CDR1 is SGHRS and CDR2 YFSETQ. V was pared by 3 bases and J by 1 base, with 15 bases of the junction left unmatched. The CDR3 reads CASSSSDRTNRDNYGYTF. Written as DNA, the CDR3 is TGCGCCAGCAGCTCGTCGGACAGGACGAATAGGGATAACTATGGCTACACCTTC.

This rearrangement joins TRBV5-4 to TRBJ2-7, with 9 bases aligning to TRBD1. This CDR3 has 16 residues. Germline CDR1 reads SGHNT; CDR2 reads YYREEE (reference sequence). With V trimmed by 2 bases and J by 2 bases, 8 bases remained unmatched. This CDR3 reads CASSFGGGQGTYEQYF. The CDR3 nucleotides are TGTGCCAGCAGCTTTGGCGGAGGACAGGGGACCTACGAGCAGTACTTC.

The chain combines TRBV7-8 with TRBJ1-3; D is undetermined. This CDR3 spans 14 amino acids. Trimming left V 5 bases short and J 0 bases short, with 8 bases between. Per germline, CDR1 SGHVS and CDR2 FQNEAQ. DNA for the CDR3: TGTGCCAGCAGCGATAGGAGCTCTGGAAACACCATATATTTT. The encoded protein is CASSDRSSGNTIYF.

The rearrangement uses TRBV10-3 and TRBJ2-7; 7 positions agree with TRBD1. From germline, CDR1 is ENHRY and CDR2 SYGVKD. CDR3 length equals 15 residues. V lost 4 bases to trimming and J lost 2 bases; unmatched junction nucleotides: 8. CDR3 nucleotide sequence: TGTGCCATCAGTGCCAAGGGACAGCCAACCTACGAGCAGTACTTC. It codes for CAISAKGQPTYEQYF.

This chain joins TRBV9 and TRBJ2-7; 10 nucleotides align to TRBD2. CDR1 and CDR2 (germline): SGDLS, YYNGEE. This CDR3 is built from 15 residues. The trim removed 2 bases at V and 3 bases at J, leaving 5 bases unmatched. The CDR3 sequence is CASSVASGGFYEQYF. The CDR3 coding sequence is TGTGCCAGCAGCGTTGCTAGCGGGGGTTTCTACGAGCAGTACTTC.

The V gene is TRBV11-1, the J gene TRBJ2-1; D possibly corresponds to TRBD1 (6 bases). The CDR3 spans 15 residues. Germline V CDR1 and CDR2: SGHAT, FQDESV (reference sequence). V lost 3 bases and J lost 0, with 9 bases in between. The CDR3 bases are TGTGCCAGCAGCTTGGGGGCGAGCTCCTACAATGAGCAGTTCTTC. It is translated as CASSLGASSYNEQFF.

This clone appeared a single time. The chain couples TRBV7-3 to TRBJ2-7; D could derive from TRBD1 or TRBD2 (5 bases each). Trimming shortened V by 3 bases and J by 4 bases, and 13 bases separated the two germline ends. Per the germline V gene, CDR1 is SGHTA and CDR2 is FQGTGA. This CDR3 region has 14 residues. The CDR3 region is CASSLYPGTYEQYF. CDR3 coding DNA: TGTGCCAGCAGCTTGTATCCAGGGACGTACGAGCAGTACTTC.

The chain links TRBV5-1 to TRBJ2-1; the D gene is possibly TRBD1 (5 bases). Trimming took off 0 bases at V and 3 bases at J, with 16 bases between the two ends. The CDR3 runs to 17 residues. The V gene's germline CDR1 is SGHRS and CDR2 YFSETQ. The CDR3 nucleotides read TGCGCCAGCAGCTTGGCCCGTGACAGCTTGCACTACAATGAGCAGTTCTTC. Amino acids: CASSLARDSLHYNEQFF.

The genes are TRBV7-9 and TRBJ1-2; D is undetermined. The CDR3 spans 14 residues. CDR1 SEHNR and CDR2 FQNEAQ come from the germline V gene (reference sequence). V was clipped by 1 base and J by 8 bases, with 14 bases between them. CDR3 protein: CASSLVGRPSGYTF. The CDR3 DNA reads as TGTGCCAGCAGCTTAGTGGGCAGGCCATCAGGCTACACCTTC.

The chain carries TRBV9 and TRBJ1-6; 8 nucleotides match TRBD1. Trimming removed 2 bases from V and 8 bases from J; junction bases left unmatched: 3. Germline-derived CDR1 and CDR2 are SGDLS and YYNGEE. The CDR3 runs 14 residues. The CDR3 DNA follows: TGTGCCAGCAGCGTTGGCAGGGGGCATTCACCCCTCCACTTT. Translating gives CASSVGRGHSPLHF.